These T cell receptor beta chains were read from a single sample in a study of Graves' ophthalmopathy and Graves' hyperthyroidism. TCRdb itself ran the multiplex PCR reads through MiXCR, one entry per CDR3 protein. The data hold about 220,000 distinct CDR3 sequences, with under 25% observed a single time. Sequencing used peripheral blood. The source is a woman aged 45 to 65 with Graves' ophthalmopathy. CDR3s include the opening cysteine and the closing phenylalanine or tryptophan. D genes are given only for firm matches. The size field is filled for only some rows; it gives once, few, many or a size class.

j_call | clone_size | d_call | v_call | cdr3_nt | cdr3_aa
TRBJ2-1 | once | - | TRBV10-3 | TGTGCCATCACCCTTAGCGACTCCTACGAGCAGTTCTTC | CAITLSDSYEQFF
TRBJ1-2 | many | TRBD1 | TRBV29-1 | TGCAGCGTCCTGACAGGGGGTGATGGCTACACCTTC | CSVLTGGDGYTF
TRBJ1-1 | many | - | TRBV5-1 | TGCGCCAGCAGCTTGGTGGGACACACTGAAGCTTTCTTT | CASSLVGHTEAFF
TRBJ2-5 | many | TRBD1 | TRBV19 | TGTGCCAGTAATACGGGACAGGGGGTCCAAGAGACCCAGTACTTC | CASNTGQGVQETQYF
TRBJ1-5 | many | TRBD1 | TRBV19 | TGTGCCAGTAGTATAGAAGAGACAGGGGGCGGTCAGCCCCAGCATTTT | CASSIEETGGGQPQHF
TRBJ2-7 | many | TRBD2 | TRBV7-8 | TGTGCCAGCAGCTTAGCGGGACTAGCGTTCCACGAGCAGTACTTC | CASSLAGLAFHEQYF
TRBJ1-5 | few | - | TRBV4-1 | TGCGCCAGCAGCCAGGGGATTGGCCAGCCCCAGCATTTT | CASSQGIGQPQHF
TRBJ2-7 | many | TRBD2 | TRBV7-3 | TGTGCCAGCGCCCCTGGGCGCGGGAGGGCCTACGAGCAGTACTTC | CASAPGRGRAYEQYF
TRBJ1-1 | many | - | TRBV12-3/TRBV12-4 | TGTGCCAGCAGCCATGGGGGAAGTTTGGGCACTGAAGCTTTCTTT | CASSHGGSLGTEAFF
TRBJ2-7 | - | - | TRBV2 | TGTGCCAGCAGGGACTTGGGAGAGCAGTACTTC | CASRDLGEQYF
TRBJ2-3 | - | - | TRBV12-3/TRBV12-4 | TGTGCCAGCAGTTCCTCCTCTGGTAGTAGCCTGACAGATACGCAGTATTTT | CASSSSSGSSLTDTQYF
TRBJ1-2 | - | - | TRBV6-5 | TGTGCCAGCAGTTACGGTACGGGCCGGGGAGGCTACACCTTC | CASSYGTGRGGYTF
TRBJ1-5 | many | TRBD1 | TRBV6-2/TRBV6-3 | TGTGCCAGCAGTTCCATGACAGGGGACAGCAATCAGCCCCAGCATTTT | CASSSMTGDSNQPQHF
TRBJ2-7 | few | - | TRBV7-2 | TGTGCCAGCAGCTTACAAGGAAGGTACGAGCAGTACTTC | CASSLQGRYEQYF
TRBJ1-5 | - | - | TRBV27 | TGTGCCAGGGGTTTTGGGGGCGTGCATCAGCCCCAGCATTTT | CARGFGGVHQPQHF
TRBJ1-3 | many | - | TRBV12-5 | TGTGCTAGTGGTTTGGCCCAAGGCCCGGGGGCAGCTGGAAACACCATATATTTT | CASGLAQGPGAAGNTIYF
TRBJ2-2 | many | - | TRBV6-1 | TGTGCCAGCACGGGGAACACCGGGGAGCTGTTTTTT | CASTGNTGELFF
TRBJ2-2 | many | TRBD1 | TRBV5-1 | TGCGCCAGCAGCAGGGACAGCAGGGCATCGGGGGAGCTGTTTTTT | CASSRDSRASGELFF
TRBJ2-7 | many | - | TRBV30 | TGTGCCTGGAGGGAACCGGGCTCTCCAAGGCAGTACTTC | CAWREPGSPRQYF
TRBJ2-4 | many | TRBD2 | TRBV6-1 | TGTGCCAGCAGTCCTTCACTCCGGGACCCCGGGAGGGCCAAAAACATTCAGTACTTC | CASSPSLRDPGRAKNIQYF
TRBJ1-5 | many | TRBD1 | TRBV19 | TGTGCCAGTAATAAATCAGGGGGCCAAGGTCAGCCCCAGCATTTT | CASNKSGGQGQPQHF
TRBJ2-5 | many | TRBD1 | TRBV28 | TGTGCCAGCTCCCCTAGACAGGGTCGAGGGGAGACCCAGTACTTC | CASSPRQGRGETQYF
TRBJ2-5 | many | - | TRBV4-1 | TGCGCCAGCAGCCAAGGCCTATCGAACAGGGAAGAGACCCAGTACTTC | CASSQGLSNREETQYF
TRBJ2-7 | many | TRBD2 | TRBV19 | TGTGCCAGTAGTGGGGCAGCGGGACTAGTGAACGAGCAGTACTTC | CASSGAAGLVNEQYF
TRBJ2-5 | many | - | TRBV7-9 | TGTGCCAGCAGCTTAGATCTCTCTGGGGGCCAAGAGACCCAGTACTTC | CASSLDLSGGQETQYF
TRBJ2-5 | many | - | TRBV28 | TGTGCCAGCAGTTTATGGGCCAAGCAAGAGACCCAGTACTTC | CASSLWAKQETQYF
TRBJ1-2 | many | - | TRBV6-5 | TGTGCCAGCCGGGTGGGCCAAGGAGCTAACTATGGCTACACCTTC | CASRVGQGANYGYTF
TRBJ1-1 | - | - | TRBV12-3/TRBV12-4 | TGTGCCAGCACCTCGTGGGGCACTGAAGCTTTCTTT | CASTSWGTEAFF
TRBJ1-2 | many | - | TRBV15 | TGTGCCACCAGCAGCTACCGGAGGGGGAATAGGGATGGCTACACCTTC | CATSSYRRGNRDGYTF